This TCR beta chain comes out of a study of STAT3 mutations in large granular lymphocyte leukemia. Study-level results: All newly emerging clones after therapy were STAT3 wild type. Every T-LGLL patient had at least one immunodominant TCRbeta clonotype. No sample exists from the first appearance of each clone.

The repertoire was sequenced with immunoSEQ multiplex PCR; TCRdb's copy has only in-frame clones and lacks some. The data show nearly 25,000 clones, with 94% seen just once and around 7.1% held by the top ten. With 5 bases removed from V and 9 bases from J, the gap between germline ends came to 17 bases. This CDR3 spans 14 amino acids. CDR1 is SEHNR, CDR2 FQNEAQ, per germline (reference sequence). Remarks on this clone: Its antigen is unknown.

The chain is built from TRBV7-9 and TRBJ1-5, with D possibly matching TRBD1 (5 bases). Sequencing used peripheral blood mononuclear cells. The source is a man aged 40-55 years with T-cell large granular lymphocyte leukemia. Some clones in this sample may be carry-over from other donors' samples. DNA for the CDR3: TGTGCCAGCAGCAGAGACAGCCCTCCGGCGCCCCAGCATTTT. It codes for CASSRDSPPAPQHF.